What follows describes a single T cell receptor (beta chain). Trimming shortened V by 3 bases and J by 2 bases, and 17 bases separated the two germline ends. CDR1 MGHRA and CDR2 YSYEKL come from the germline V gene. CDR3 length: 16 residues. These data originate in a study of blood T cell repertoires in COVID-19. The protocol was immunoSEQ multiplex PCR, while the TCRdb copy is restricted to in-frame clones and leaves out a portion. The repertoire holds some 100,000 clones, roughly 80% seen once, with about 12% in the top ten. V gene TRBV4-1 combines with J gene TRBJ2-7; perhaps TRBD1 as D (5 bases). This TCR came from a woman aged 65 to 85 with acute or convalescent COVID-19. Sequencing input: peripheral blood. CDR3 sequence (DNA): TGCGCCAGCAGCCATACCGCGACAGTGGACCCCTACGAGCAGTACTTC. Translated, it gives CASSHTATVDPYEQYF.